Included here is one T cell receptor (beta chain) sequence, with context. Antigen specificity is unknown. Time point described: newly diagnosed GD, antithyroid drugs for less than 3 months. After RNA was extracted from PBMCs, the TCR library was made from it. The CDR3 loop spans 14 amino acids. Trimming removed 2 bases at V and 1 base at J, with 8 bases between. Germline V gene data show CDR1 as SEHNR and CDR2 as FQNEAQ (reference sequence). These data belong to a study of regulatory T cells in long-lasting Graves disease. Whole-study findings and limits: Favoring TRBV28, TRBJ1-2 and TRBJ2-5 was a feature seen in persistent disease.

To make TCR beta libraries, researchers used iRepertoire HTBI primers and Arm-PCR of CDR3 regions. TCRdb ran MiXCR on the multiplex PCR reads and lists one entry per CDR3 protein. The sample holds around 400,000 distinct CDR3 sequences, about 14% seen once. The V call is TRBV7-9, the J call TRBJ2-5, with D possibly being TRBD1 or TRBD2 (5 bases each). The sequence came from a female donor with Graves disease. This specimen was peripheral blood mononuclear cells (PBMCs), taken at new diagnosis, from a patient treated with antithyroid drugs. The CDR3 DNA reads TGTGCCAGCAGCTTAATGGGGACCCAAGAGACCCAGTACTTC. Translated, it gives CASSLMGTQETQYF.